A single sample is the source of the 26 T cell receptor beta chains below, sequenced in a study of molecular identifiers for immune sequencing clone quantification. TCRdb recomputed calls from the PCR reads with MiXCR, one row per CDR3 protein. Of over 600,000 distinct CDR3 sequences listed, just under 20% are singletons. The sequenced sample was naive CD8+ T cells from blood, with Jurkat cell RNA spiked in. Subset reported: FACS-sorted CD8+CD4-CCR7+CD45RA+ naive T cells. These receptors came from a human donor in good health. Some libraries in this study had Jurkat cell RNA spiked in.

This clonotype has at least ten counts. The chain joins TRBV5-1 to TRBJ1-1, with 8 bases that match TRBD1. Germline V CDR1 and CDR2: SGHRS, YFSETQ. The junction had 4 bases not matched to a gene; V was cut back by 0 bases and J by 0 bases. There are 16 residues in the CDR3. CDR3 region: CASSLDRGTMNTEAFF. The CDR3 nucleotides are TGCGCCAGCAGCTTGGACAGGGGGACAATGAACACTGAAGCTTTCTTT.

This clonotype has more than one count but fewer than ten. The gene calls are TRBV19 and TRBJ2-3; 9 bases map to TRBD1. The CDR3 is 18 residues long. The germline V gene has CDR1 LNHDA and CDR2 SQIVND (reference sequence). V shed 5 bases, J shed 0 bases, and the junction held 12 bases outside the gene matches. The CDR3 sequence: CASSPRTGALSSTDTQYF. CDR3 bases: TGTGCCAGTAGTCCGAGGACAGGGGCTCTCTCTAGCACAGATACGCAGTATTTT.

This clonotype was seen a few times. The chain combines TRBV11-2 with TRBJ2-7, with 9 bases lining up with TRBD2. The CDR3 covers 15 residues. Germline V gene sequence: CDR1 SGHAT, CDR2 FQNNGV. Trimming removed 7 bases from V and 0 bases from J; junction bases left unmatched: 7. The CDR3 loop is CASTPPLAGSYEQYF. The DNA of the CDR3 is TGTGCCAGCACTCCTCCACTAGCGGGCTCCTACGAGCAGTACTTC.

This clonotype was seen ten or more times. This rearrangement joins TRBV4-2 to TRBJ2-7; D unclear. The CDR3 sequence is 13 residues long. Deletions cut 0 bases from V and 3 bases from J, with 6 bases between. Germline V gene data show CDR1 as LGHNA and CDR2 as YNFKEQ. The CDR3 DNA is TGTGCCAGCAGCCAAGACCAGCACTACGAGCAGTACTTC. Amino acid sequence: CASSQDQHYEQYF.

The table lists this clonotype with many counts. This rearrangement joins TRBV24-1 to TRBJ2-7, with 7 bases aligning to TRBD1. Per the germline V gene, CDR1 is KGHDR and CDR2 is SFDVKD. This CDR3 comprises 15 residues. J lost 2 bases, V lost 4 bases, and 7 bases had no gene match. CDR3 sequence: CATSDPRDSAYEQYF. The CDR3 DNA follows: TGTGCCACCAGTGACCCCCGGGACAGCGCCTACGAGCAGTACTTC.

As regards this clonotype: This may be a read error, as it is one base from a much larger clone. Likely a read error: the CDR3 ends without its conserved phenylalanine or tryptophan. The chain links TRBV12-3 or TRBV12-4 to TRBJ2-7; a possible D gene is TRBD1 (6 bases). The CDR3 extends over 12 amino acids. Trimming took 6 bases from V and 6 from J, leaving 12 bases between them. CDR3 coding DNA: TGTGCCAGCAGCCGCTTAGGGGGCGAGCAGTACTCC. Translating it yields CASSRLGGEQYS.

The chain carries TRBV2 and TRBJ1-4, with D possibly being TRBD1 (5 bases). The CDR3 runs to 16 residues. Germline CDR1 is SNHLY and CDR2 is FYNNEI. Trimming took 4 bases from V and 2 from J, leaving 14 bases between them. The CDR3 DNA reads as TGTGCCAGCAGTGTGTATCCATGGGGGACTAATGAAAAACTGTTTTTT. Its translation: CASSVYPWGTNEKLFF.

Many counts were recorded for this clonotype. The chain joins TRBV7-2 to TRBJ2-1; D is undetermined. The CDR3 has 14 amino acids. V lost 1 base, J lost 4 bases, and 8 bases lay in between. Germline V gene lookup returns CDR1 SGHTA and CDR2 FQGNSA. Written as DNA, the CDR3 is TGTGCCAGCAGCTTAGGGCGCCAATACAATGAGCAGTTCTTC. Amino acid sequence: CASSLGRQYNEQFF.

This clonotype was detected only a few times. The rearrangement uses TRBV9 and TRBJ2-2; D may be TRBD2 (6 bases). This CDR3 comprises 13 residues. The germline V gene encodes CDR1 SGDLS and CDR2 YYNGEE. Between the trimmed V and J ends, which lost 6 bases and 7 bases, there was a span of 13 bases. The CDR3 region is CASTPWGDGELFF. CDR3 in DNA: TGTGCCAGCACCCCATGGGGGGACGGGGAGCTGTTTTTT.

This clonotype was observed once. The V call is TRBV20-1, the J call TRBJ2-7, with 12 bases fitting TRBD2. This CDR3 comprises 13 residues. Losses at the gene ends were 6 bases for V and 3 bases for J; bases not matched to a gene: 3. Germline V gene data show CDR1 as DFQATT and CDR2 as SNEGSKA (reference sequence). The CDR3 reads CSARTSGNYEQYF. The DNA of the CDR3 is TGCAGTGCAAGGACTAGCGGGAACTACGAGCAGTACTTC.

This clonotype was recorded a few times. This chain connects TRBV3-1 to TRBJ2-7, with 10 bases identical to TRBD1. The germline gives CDR1 LGHDT, CDR2 YNNKEL (reference sequence). J was trimmed by 4 bases and V by 4 bases; bases with no gene match: 7. The CDR3 consists of 15 residues. CDR3 in amino acids: CASSPDRGFGYEQYF. The CDR3 coding sequence is TGTGCCAGCAGCCCGGACAGGGGGTTTGGTTACGAGCAGTACTTC.

This clonotype was seen repeatedly, ten times or more. The genes are TRBV5-1 and TRBJ2-6; D unresolved. The ends were cut back, 1 base at V and 3 bases at J, with 11 bases in the middle. Germline V gene data show CDR1 as SGHRS and CDR2 as YFSETQ. The CDR3 is 16 amino acids. The DNA for the CDR3 is TGCGCCAGCAGCTTGAGTTCGGGCTATGGGGCCAACGTCCTGACTTTC. Protein sequence: CASSLSSGYGANVLTF.

This clonotype was recorded many times. V and J are TRBV12-3 or TRBV12-4 and TRBJ2-3; D is uncertain. V lost 1 base and J lost 0, with 8 bases in between. The CDR3 spans 15 residues. This chain's CDR3 is CASSLDMASTDTQYF. DNA of the CDR3: TGTGCCAGCAGTTTAGATATGGCTAGCACAGATACGCAGTATTTT.

This clonotype was seen many times. The CDR3 region has the DNA TGTGCCAGCAGTTACTTGGGGCGGGAGTCAGATACGCAGTATTTT. Its translation is CASSYLGRESDTQYF. V gene TRBV6-5 combines with J gene TRBJ2-3, with 7 bases matching TRBD2. The V and J ends lost 1 base and 4 bases, in that order; junction bases with no gene match: 5. This CDR3 is built from 15 residues. In germline, CDR1 is MNHEY, CDR2 SVGAGI.

About this clonotype: A much more abundant neighbour one base away suggests this may be a read error. The conserved phenylalanine or tryptophan is not found at the CDR3 terminus, so this likely reflects a read error. The chain is built from TRBV29-1 and TRBJ2-5; D is unclear. With 5 bases removed from V and 3 bases from J, the gap between germline ends came to 7 bases. The CDR3 is made up of 11 amino acids. CDR1 SQVTM and CDR2 ANQGSEA come from the germline V gene. This CDR3 reads CSVLQKETQYL. The DNA of the CDR3 is TGCAGCGTTCTTCAGAAAGAGACCCAGTACCTC.

Worth noting for this clonotype: A much larger clone is a single base away; this may be a read error. The chain couples TRBV11-2 to TRBJ1-3; TRBD1 matches at 9 bases. After removal of 6 bases from V and 3 bases from J, the junction contained 3 bases not matched to a gene. CDR3 length: 14 residues. Germline V gives CDR1 SGHAT, CDR2 FQNNGV. The CDR3 sequence is CASRRTGDGNTIYF. The CDR3 DNA follows: TGTGCCAGCAGACGGACAGGGGATGGAAACACCATATATTTT.

The table lists this clonotype with many counts. V and J are TRBV5-1 and TRBJ2-1; D gene ambiguous. CDR3 length: 13 residues. Germline V lookup: CDR1 SGHRS, CDR2 YFSETQ. V was trimmed by 4 bases and J by 6 bases, leaving 11 bases between them. In nucleotides, the CDR3 is TGCGCCAGCAGCCCACTGGTAAGCAATGAGCAGTTCTTC. Amino acids: CASSPLVSNEQFF.

This clonotype was found many times. The CDR3 reads CATSRPDRDEQYF. The CDR3 DNA reads as TGTGCCACCAGCAGACCAGACAGGGACGAGCAGTACTTC. The rearrangement links TRBV15 to TRBJ2-7; TRBD1 matches at 7 bases. Germline V gene data show CDR1 as LNHNV and CDR2 as YYDKDF (reference sequence). This CDR3 spans 13 amino acids. V lost 2 bases and J lost 5; bases outside the gene matches: 3. Full variable domain (missing parts from reference TRBV15 and TRBJ2-7): DAMVIQNPRYQVTQFGKPVTLSCSQTLNHNVMYWYQQKSSQAPKLLFHYYDKDFNNEADTPDNFQSRRPNTSFCFLDIRSPGLGDTAMYLCATSRPDRDEQYFGPGTRLTVT.

A remark on this clonotype: A much larger clone is a single base away; this may be a read error. The chain combines TRBV2 with TRBJ1-1, with 7 bases that match TRBD1. The CDR3 extends over 13 amino acids. In germline, CDR1 is SNHLY, CDR2 FYNNEI. The ends lost 8 bases at V and 4 bases at J; junction bases unmatched: 7. CDR3 sequence: CASGNRGSTEAFF. The CDR3 bases are TGTGCCAGCGGGAACAGGGGCAGCACTGAAGCTTTCTTT.

This clonotype was detected only a few times. The chain is built from TRBV11-2 and TRBJ2-3; 9 positions agree with TRBD1. CDR1 SGHAT and CDR2 FQNNGV come from the germline V gene. This CDR3 spans 16 amino acids. After removal of 5 bases from V and 1 base from J, the junction contained 7 bases not matched to a gene. CDR3 sequence reads: CASSAGTGFGTDTQYF. CDR3 nucleotide sequence: TGTGCCAGCAGCGCCGGGACAGGGTTTGGCACAGATACGCAGTATTTT.

This clonotype was seen many times. CDR3 sequence reads: CASSPKEKYEQYF. The CDR3 DNA sequence: TGTGCCAGCAGCCCAAAAGAGAAATACGAGCAGTACTTC. The rearrangement joins TRBV3-1 to TRBJ2-7; D ambiguous. The length of the CDR3 is 13 residues. The germline V gene encodes CDR1 LGHDT and CDR2 YNNKEL (reference sequence). The V end was cut by 4 bases, the J end by 4 bases, with 11 bases between.

In regard to this clonotype: Just one base apart from a much larger clone, this may be a read error. For the CDR3, the DNA is TGTGCCAGCAGTTCCTCGGGCCCGGGAGAGGAAAAACCGTTTTTT. This codes for CASSSSGPGEEKPFF. The chain uses TRBV6-5 and TRBJ1-4; D gene ambiguous. CDR3 length equals 15 residues. The germline V gene encodes CDR1 MNHEY and CDR2 SVGAGI.

The gene calls are TRBV6-1 and TRBJ2-5, with D possibly matching TRBD2 (5 bases). In germline, CDR1 is MNHNS, CDR2 SASEGT. CDR3 length equals 16 residues. Trimming took off 2 bases at V and 5 bases at J, with 18 bases between the two ends. The CDR3, as DNA: TGTGCCAGCAGTGAAAAGTTCCTAGCCGTTTTTGAGACCCAGTACTTC. It specifies CASSEKFLAVFETQYF.

A remark on this clonotype: A read error may be the cause here, since a much bigger clone is one base away. V is TRBV4-1 and J is TRBJ1-3; D possibly corresponds to TRBD1 (5 bases). V gave up 8 bases and J gave up 1 base, with 18 bases separating them. Germline CDR1 MGHRA, CDR2 YSYEKL. The length of the CDR3 is 16 residues. CDR3 residues: CASGRPGQASGNTIYF. The CDR3 bases are TGCGCCAGCGGTCGCCCGGGGCAGGCATCTGGAAACACCATATATTTT.

A word on this clonotype: This clone may be a read error of a much larger clone one base away. For the CDR3, the DNA is TGTGCCAGGAGTTCGCCTACAGGGAGGGGGGATGAAAAACTGTTTTTT. Translated, it gives CARSSPTGRGDEKLFF. The V call is TRBV27, the J call TRBJ1-4; weak D call: TRBD1 (6 bases). Germline V lookup: CDR1 MNHEY, CDR2 SMNVEV (reference sequence). The CDR3 runs 16 residues.

This chain links TRBV24-1 with TRBJ1-2; no reliable D call. V was trimmed by 1 base and J by 4 bases, leaving 6 bases between them. Germline V gene lookup returns CDR1 KGHDR and CDR2 SFDVKD. This CDR3 region has 13 residues. CDR3 DNA: TGTGCCACCAGTGATTTAGGTTTCTATGGCTACACCTTC. This translates into CATSDLGFYGYTF.